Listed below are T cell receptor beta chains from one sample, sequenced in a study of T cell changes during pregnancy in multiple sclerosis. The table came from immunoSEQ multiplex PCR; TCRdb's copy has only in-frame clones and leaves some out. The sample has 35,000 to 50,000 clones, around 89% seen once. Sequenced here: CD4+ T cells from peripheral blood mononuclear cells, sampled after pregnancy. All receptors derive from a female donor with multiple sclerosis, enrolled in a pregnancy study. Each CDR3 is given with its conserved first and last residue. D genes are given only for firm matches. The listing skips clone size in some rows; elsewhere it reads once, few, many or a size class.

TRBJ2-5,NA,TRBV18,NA,TGTGCCAGCTCACCGAGAGGAGAGACCCAGTACTTC,CASSPRGETQYF
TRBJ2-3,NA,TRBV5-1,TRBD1,TGCGCCAGCAGCCTCCTGACAGGGGGCCTTACAGATACGCAGTATTTT,CASSLLTGGLTDTQYF
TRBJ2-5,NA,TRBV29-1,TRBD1,TGCAGCGTTGAGGGACAGGGGAAAGAGACCCAGTACTTC,CSVEGQGKETQYF
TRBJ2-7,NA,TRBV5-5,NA,TGTGCCAGCAGCCCCACAATACGACAGGCCTACGAGCAGTACTTC,CASSPTIRQAYEQYF
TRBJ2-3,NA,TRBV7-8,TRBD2,TGTGCCAGCAGCTTAGCAGCGGGAGGGCCAAACACAGATACGCAGTATTTT,CASSLAAGGPNTDTQYF
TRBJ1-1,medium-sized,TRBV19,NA,TGTGCCAGTAGTATCAGCGGGGTCCAAAACACTGAAGCTTTCTTT,CASSISGVQNTEAFF
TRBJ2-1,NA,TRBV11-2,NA,TGTGCCAGCAGCTTAGATCCCGCGGTCTCCTACAATGAGCAGTTCTTC,CASSLDPAVSYNEQFF
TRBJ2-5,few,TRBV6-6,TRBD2,TGTGCCAGCAACTACCAAGCGGGAGGAAAAGAGACCCAGTACTTC,CASNYQAGGKETQYF
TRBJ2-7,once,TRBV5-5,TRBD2,TGTGCCAGCAGCTTCGAGGCCAGCGGGAGCTCCGAGCAGTACTTC,CASSFEASGSSEQYF
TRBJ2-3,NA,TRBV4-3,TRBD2,TGCGCCAGCAGCCAAGATCTGCGGGGGGGCACAGATACGCAGTATTTT,CASSQDLRGGTDTQYF
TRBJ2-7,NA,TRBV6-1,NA,TGTGCCAGCAAATCAAACCCGAGCTCCTACGAGCAGTACTTC,CASKSNPSSYEQYF
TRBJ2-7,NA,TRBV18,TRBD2,TGTGCCAGCTCACCGCGGGAGGGCCTCTCCTACGAGCAGTACTTC,CASSPREGLSYEQYF
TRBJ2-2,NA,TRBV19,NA,TGTGCCAGTAGTATAGAAGGCGGGATCACCGGGGAGCTGTTTTTT,CASSIEGGITGELFF
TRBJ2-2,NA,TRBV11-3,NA,TGTGCCAGCAGCCCAGGAGGGCAGGCGGAAGGGGAGCTGTTTTTT,CASSPGGQAEGELFF
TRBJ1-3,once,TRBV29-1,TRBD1,TGCAGGCCCGTGGAGGGGGCAATGGGAAACACCATATATTTT,CRPVEGAMGNTIYF
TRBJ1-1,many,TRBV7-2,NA,TGTGCCAGCAGCTTGAGTCAGAACACTGAAGCTTTCTTT,CASSLSQNTEAFF
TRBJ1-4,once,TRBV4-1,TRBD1,TGCGCCAGCAGCCAAGGTAGAGCAGGGGGTGAAAAACTGTTTTTT,CASSQGRAGGEKLFF
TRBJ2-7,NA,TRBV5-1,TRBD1,TGCGCCAGCAGCTTGGGGGGGGCGGCGGGACAGGGGACTTACTACGAGCAGTACTTC,CASSLGGAAGQGTYYEQYF
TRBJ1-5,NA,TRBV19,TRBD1,TGTGCCAGTAGTGTCAGGGGGCTGAATCAGCCCCAGCATTTT,CASSVRGLNQPQHF
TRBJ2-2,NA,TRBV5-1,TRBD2,TGCGCCAGCAGGATAGCTAGCGGGAGCACGGGGGAGCTGTTTTTT,CASRIASGSTGELFF
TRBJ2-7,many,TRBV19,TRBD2,TGTGCCAGTAGTCGGACTAGTTTAGACTCCTACGAGCAGTACTTC,CASSRTSLDSYEQYF
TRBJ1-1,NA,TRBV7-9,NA,TGTGCCAGCAGTCAGACTGAGTTGGCTTTCTTT,CASSQTELAFF
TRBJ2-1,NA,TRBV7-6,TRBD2,TGTGCCAGCAGACGTAGGGAGGGCCTAGGAAATGAGCAGTTCTTC,CASRRREGLGNEQFF
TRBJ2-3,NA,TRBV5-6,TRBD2,TGTGCCAGCAGCCGCCGACTAGCGGGAGCAGATACGCAGTATTTT,CASSRRLAGADTQYF
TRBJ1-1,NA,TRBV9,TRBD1,TGTGCCAGCAGCCCTCGGGGCACAGGGGGCACTGAAGCTTTCTTT,CASSPRGTGGTEAFF
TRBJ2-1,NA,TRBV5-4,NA,TGTGCCAGCAGCGCGGGACTCGACTACAATGAGCAGTTCTTC,CASSAGLDYNEQFF
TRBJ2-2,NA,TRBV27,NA,TGTGCCAGCAGTTCCCTGACTAGATCGAACACCGGGGAGCTGTTTTTT,CASSSLTRSNTGELFF
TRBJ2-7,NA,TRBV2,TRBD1,TGTGCCAGCAGTTGGGACAGCAGCTCCTACGAGCAGTACTTC,CASSWDSSSYEQYF
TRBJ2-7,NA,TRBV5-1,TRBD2,TGCGCCAGCAGCCCTGGACTAGCGGGAGAGGGTGACGAGCAGTACTTC,CASSPGLAGEGDEQYF
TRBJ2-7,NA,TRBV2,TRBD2,TGTGCCAGCAGTCCACCGGGACTAGCGGGAGCCTACGAGCAGTACTTC,CASSPPGLAGAYEQYF
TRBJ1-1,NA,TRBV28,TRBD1,TGTGCCAGCAGTCCAGGGGGATACACTGAAGCTTTCTTT,CASSPGGYTEAFF
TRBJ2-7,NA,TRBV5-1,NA,TGCGCCAGCAGCTTTCAAACGGGGAGCGAGCAGTACTTC,CASSFQTGSEQYF
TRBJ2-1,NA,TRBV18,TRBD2,TGTGCCAGCTCACCAACAACTAGCGGGAGGGACAATGAGCAGTTCTTC,CASSPTTSGRDNEQFF
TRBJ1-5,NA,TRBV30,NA,TGTGCCTGGAGTGTGGAGGGCAGGCAGCCCCAGCATTTT,CAWSVEGRQPQHF
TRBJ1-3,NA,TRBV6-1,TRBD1,TGTGCCAGCAGGATTACAGGGGGATACGGAAACACCATATATTTT,CASRITGGYGNTIYF
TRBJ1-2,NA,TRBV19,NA,TGTGCCAGTAGTATTGGCGTTCTGGGTCAGGGGTATGGCTACACCTTC,CASSIGVLGQGYGYTF
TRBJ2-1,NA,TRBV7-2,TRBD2,TGTGCCAGCAGCTTATTACTCGGACTAGCGGGAGTTAATGAGCAGTTCTTC,CASSLLLGLAGVNEQFF
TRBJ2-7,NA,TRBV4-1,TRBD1,TGCGCCAGCAGCCAGGAAGTGGACAGGGAGCAGTACTTC,CASSQEVDREQYF
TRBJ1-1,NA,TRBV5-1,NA,TGCGCCAGCAGAAAGGTCCGGGACACTGAAGCTTTCTTT,CASRKVRDTEAFF
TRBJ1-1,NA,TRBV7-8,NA,TGTGCCAGCAGCCCAGGCTATGAAGCTTTCTTT,CASSPGYEAFF
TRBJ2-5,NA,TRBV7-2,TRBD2,TGTGCCAGCAGCCGCAACCTAGCGGGAGGGTGGCAAGAGACCCAGTACTTC,CASSRNLAGGWQETQYF